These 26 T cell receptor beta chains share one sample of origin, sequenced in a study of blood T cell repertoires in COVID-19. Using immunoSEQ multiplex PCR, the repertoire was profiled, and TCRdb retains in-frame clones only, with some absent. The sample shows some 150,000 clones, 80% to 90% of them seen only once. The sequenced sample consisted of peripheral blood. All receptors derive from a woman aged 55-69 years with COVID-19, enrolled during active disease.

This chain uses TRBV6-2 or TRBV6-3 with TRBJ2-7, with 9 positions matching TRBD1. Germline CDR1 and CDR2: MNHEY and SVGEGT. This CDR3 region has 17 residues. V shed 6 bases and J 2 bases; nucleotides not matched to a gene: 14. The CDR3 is CASSPLENRGLTYEQYF. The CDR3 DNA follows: TGTGCCAGCAGCCCGCTAGAAAACAGGGGGCTCACCTACGAGCAGTACTTC.

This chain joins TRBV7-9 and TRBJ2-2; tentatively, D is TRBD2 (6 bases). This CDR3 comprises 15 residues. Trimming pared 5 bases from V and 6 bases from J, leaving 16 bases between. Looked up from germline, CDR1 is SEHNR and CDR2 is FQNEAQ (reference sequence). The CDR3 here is CASSPPWGDSGELFF. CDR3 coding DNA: TGTGCCAGCAGCCCGCCCTGGGGGGATTCCGGGGAGCTGTTTTTT. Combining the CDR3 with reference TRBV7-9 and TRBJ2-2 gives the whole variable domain DTGVSQNPRHKITKRGQNVTFRCDPISEHNRLYWYRQTLGQGPEFLTYFQNEAQLEKSRLLSDRFSAERPKGSFSTLEIQRTEQGDSAMYLCASSPPWGDSGELFFGEGSRLTVL.

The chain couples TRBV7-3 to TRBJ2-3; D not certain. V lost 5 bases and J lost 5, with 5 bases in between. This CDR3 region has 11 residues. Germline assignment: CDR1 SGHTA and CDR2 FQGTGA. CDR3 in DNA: TGTGCCAGCAGCCAGATAGATACGCAGTATTTT. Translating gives CASSQIDTQYF.

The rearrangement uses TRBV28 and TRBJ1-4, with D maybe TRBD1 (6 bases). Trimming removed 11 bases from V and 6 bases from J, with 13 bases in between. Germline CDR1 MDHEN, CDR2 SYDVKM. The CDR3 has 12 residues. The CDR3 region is CACGQGYEKLFF. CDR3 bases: TGTGCCTGCGGGCAGGGGTATGAAAAACTGTTTTTT. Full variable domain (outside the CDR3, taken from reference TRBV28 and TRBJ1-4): DVKVTQSSRYLVKRTGEKVFLECVQDMDHENMFWYRQDPGLGLRLIYFSYDVKMKEKGDIPEGYSVSREKKERFSLILESASTNQTSMYLCACGQGYEKLFFGSGTQLSVL.

The CDR3 sequence is CAWSGLNSNQPQHF. As DNA, the CDR3 is TGTGCCTGGAGTGGACTTAATAGCAATCAGCCCCAGCATTTT. The genes are TRBV30 and TRBJ1-5, with D uncertain. Trimming left V 1 base short and J 0 bases short, with 7 bases between. CDR3 length: 14 amino acids. Looked up from germline, CDR1 is GTSNPN and CDR2 is SVGIG (reference sequence).

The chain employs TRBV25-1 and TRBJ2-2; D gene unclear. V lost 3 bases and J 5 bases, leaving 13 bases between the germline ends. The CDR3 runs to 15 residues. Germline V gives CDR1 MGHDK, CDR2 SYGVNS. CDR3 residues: CASSDAGVDTGELFF. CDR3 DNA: TGTGCCAGCAGTGACGCCGGAGTGGATACCGGGGAGCTGTTTTTT.

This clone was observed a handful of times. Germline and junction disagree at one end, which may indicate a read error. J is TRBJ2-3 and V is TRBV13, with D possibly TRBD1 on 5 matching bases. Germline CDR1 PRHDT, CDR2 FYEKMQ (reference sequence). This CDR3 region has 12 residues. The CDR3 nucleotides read TGTGCCAGCAGCATAGGGGCAAATACGCAGTATTTT. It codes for CASSIGANTQYF.

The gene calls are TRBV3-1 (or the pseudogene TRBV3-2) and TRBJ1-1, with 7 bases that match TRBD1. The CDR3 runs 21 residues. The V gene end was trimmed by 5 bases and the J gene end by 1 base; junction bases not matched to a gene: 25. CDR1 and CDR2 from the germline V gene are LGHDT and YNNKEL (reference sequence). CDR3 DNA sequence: TGTGCCAGCAGCAAAAACAGGGGAGATAGGTATCTCCCCTCTGCGAACACTGAAGCTTTCTTT. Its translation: CASSKNRGDRYLPSANTEAFF.

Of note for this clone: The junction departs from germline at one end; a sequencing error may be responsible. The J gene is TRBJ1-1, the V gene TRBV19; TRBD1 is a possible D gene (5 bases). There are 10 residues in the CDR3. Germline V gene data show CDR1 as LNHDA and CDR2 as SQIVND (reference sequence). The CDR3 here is CASSGARPYF. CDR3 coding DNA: TGTGCCAGTAGTGGGGCCAGGCCCTACTTT.

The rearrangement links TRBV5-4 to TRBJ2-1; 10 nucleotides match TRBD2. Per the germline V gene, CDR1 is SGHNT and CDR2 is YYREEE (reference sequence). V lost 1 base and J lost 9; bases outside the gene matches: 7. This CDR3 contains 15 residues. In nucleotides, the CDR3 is TGTGCCAGCAGCTTGTTCGGGACTAGCGATGTTGAGCAGTTCTTC. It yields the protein CASSLFGTSDVEQFF. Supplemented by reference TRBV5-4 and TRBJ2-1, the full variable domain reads ETGVTQSPTHLIKTRGQQVTLRCSSQSGHNTVSWYQQALGQGPQFIFQYYREEENGRGNFPPRFSGLQFPNYSSELNVNALELDDSALYLCASSLFGTSDVEQFFGPGTRLTVL.

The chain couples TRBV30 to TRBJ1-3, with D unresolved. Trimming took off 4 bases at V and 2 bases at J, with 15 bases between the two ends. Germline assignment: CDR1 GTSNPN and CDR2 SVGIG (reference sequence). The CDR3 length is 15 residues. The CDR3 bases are TGTGCCTGGACTAGCATGGGTTTTGCTGGAAACACCATATATTTT. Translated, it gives CAWTSMGFAGNTIYF.

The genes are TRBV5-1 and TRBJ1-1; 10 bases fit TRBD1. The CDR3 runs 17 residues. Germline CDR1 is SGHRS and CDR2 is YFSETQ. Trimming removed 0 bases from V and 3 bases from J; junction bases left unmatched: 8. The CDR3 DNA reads TGCGCCAGCAGCTTGGGAGGGACAGGGGAGACGTACACTGAAGCTTTCTTT. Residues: CASSLGGTGETYTEAFF.

CDR3 sequence: CASSGLDRWYEQYF. In nucleotides, the CDR3 is TGTGCCAGCAGTGGGCTAGACAGGTGGTACGAGCAGTACTTC. J is TRBJ2-7 and V is TRBV27; TRBD1 is a possible D gene (6 bases). Deletions cut 5 bases from V and 4 bases from J, with 15 bases between. The CDR3 is 14 residues long. From germline, CDR1 is MNHEY and CDR2 SMNVEV (reference sequence).

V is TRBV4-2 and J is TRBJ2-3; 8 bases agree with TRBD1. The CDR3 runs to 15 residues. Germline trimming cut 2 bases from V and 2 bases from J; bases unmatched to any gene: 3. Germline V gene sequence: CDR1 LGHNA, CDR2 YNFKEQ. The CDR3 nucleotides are TGTGCCAGCAGCCAAAGGACAGGGACCACAGATACGCAGTATTTT. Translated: CASSQRTGTTDTQYF.

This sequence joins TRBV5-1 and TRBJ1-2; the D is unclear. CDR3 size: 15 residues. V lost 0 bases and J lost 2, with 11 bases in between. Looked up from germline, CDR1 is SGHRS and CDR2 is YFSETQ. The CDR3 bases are TGCGCCAGCAGCTTGGATTCCACGACAAACTATGGCTACACCTTC. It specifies CASSLDSTTNYGYTF.

The CDR3 is CAISEKSPTTNEKLFF. In DNA form, the CDR3 reads TGTGCCATCAGTGAAAAGAGCCCCACAACTAATGAAAAACTGTTTTTT. The V gene is TRBV10-3, the J gene TRBJ1-4; the D is unclear. Trimming pared 3 bases from V and 0 bases from J, leaving 11 bases between. This CDR3 spans 16 amino acids. Germline assignment: CDR1 ENHRY and CDR2 SYGVKD.

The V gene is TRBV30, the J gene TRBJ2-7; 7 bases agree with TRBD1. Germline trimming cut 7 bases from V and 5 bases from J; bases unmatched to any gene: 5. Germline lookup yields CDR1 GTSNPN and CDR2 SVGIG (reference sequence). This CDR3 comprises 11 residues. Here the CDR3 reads CAFGQDHEQYF. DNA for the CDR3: TGTGCCTTCGGACAGGACCACGAGCAGTACTTC.

This chain's CDR3 is CATSSWTGRNYGYTF. CDR3 bases: TGTGCCACCAGCAGCTGGACAGGGAGGAACTATGGCTACACCTTC. The genes are TRBV15 and TRBJ1-2; the match to TRBD1 covers 8 bases. Germline CDR1 and CDR2: LNHNV and YYDKDF (reference sequence). The CDR3 is 15 residues long. V dropped 3 bases and J dropped 2; count of bases not matched to a gene: 5. The full variable domain, with the rest looked up from reference TRBV15 and TRBJ1-2, is DAMVIQNPRYQVTQFGKPVTLSCSQTLNHNVMYWYQQKSSQAPKLLFHYYDKDFNNEADTPDNFQSRRPNTSFCFLDIRSPGLGDTAMYLCATSSWTGRNYGYTFGSGTRLTVV.

CDR3 in amino acids: CASGPPIPSPSVTDTQYF. CDR3 DNA: TGTGCTAGTGGTCCCCCTATTCCATCGCCTTCTGTCACAGATACGCAGTATTTT. The chain joins TRBV12-5 to TRBJ2-3; no firm D call. Per germline, CDR1 LGHNT and CDR2 FRNRAP. Trimming cost V 5 bases and J 2 bases, with 23 bases left between them. The CDR3 has 18 amino acids.

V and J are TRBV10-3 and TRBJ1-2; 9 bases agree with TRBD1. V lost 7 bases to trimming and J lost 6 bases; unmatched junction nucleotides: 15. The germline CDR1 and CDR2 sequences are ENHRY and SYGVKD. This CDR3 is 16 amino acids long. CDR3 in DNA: TGTGCCATCACCCTCAGTCCCGGGACAGGGTTTGATGGCTACACCTTC. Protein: CAITLSPGTGFDGYTF.

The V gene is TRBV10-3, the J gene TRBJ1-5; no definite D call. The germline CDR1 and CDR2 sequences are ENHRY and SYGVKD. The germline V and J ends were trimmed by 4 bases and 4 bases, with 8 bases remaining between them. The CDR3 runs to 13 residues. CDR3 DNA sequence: TGTGCCATCAGTGCGACTGGGAATCAGCCCCAGCATTTT. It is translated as CAISATGNQPQHF.

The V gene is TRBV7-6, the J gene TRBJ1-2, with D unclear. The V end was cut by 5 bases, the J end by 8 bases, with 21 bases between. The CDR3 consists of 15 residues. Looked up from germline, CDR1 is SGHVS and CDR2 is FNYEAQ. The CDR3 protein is CASSPGRPAGLGYTF. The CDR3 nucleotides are TGTGCCAGCAGCCCTGGTCGGCCGGCGGGATTGGGCTACACCTTC.

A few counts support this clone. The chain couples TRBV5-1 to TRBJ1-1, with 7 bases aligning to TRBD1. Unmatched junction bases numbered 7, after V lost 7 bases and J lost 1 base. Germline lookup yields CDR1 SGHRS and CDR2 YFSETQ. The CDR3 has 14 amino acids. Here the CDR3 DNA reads TGCGCCAGCCGCATAACAGGGGAGAACACTGAAGCTTTCTTT. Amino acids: CASRITGENTEAFF.

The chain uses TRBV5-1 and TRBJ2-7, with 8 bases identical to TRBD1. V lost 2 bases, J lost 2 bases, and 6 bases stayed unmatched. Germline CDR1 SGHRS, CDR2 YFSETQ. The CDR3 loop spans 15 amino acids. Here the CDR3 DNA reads TGCGCCAGCAGCTTAATCCGGACAGGGACCTACGAGCAGTACTTC. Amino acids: CASSLIRTGTYEQYF.

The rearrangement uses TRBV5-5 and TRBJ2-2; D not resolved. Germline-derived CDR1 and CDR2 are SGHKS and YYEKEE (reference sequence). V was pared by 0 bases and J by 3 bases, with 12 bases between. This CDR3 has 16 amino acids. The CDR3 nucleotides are TGTGCCAGCAGCTTGGAACATGTTCAATACACCGGGGAGCTGTTTTTT. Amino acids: CASSLEHVQYTGELFF.

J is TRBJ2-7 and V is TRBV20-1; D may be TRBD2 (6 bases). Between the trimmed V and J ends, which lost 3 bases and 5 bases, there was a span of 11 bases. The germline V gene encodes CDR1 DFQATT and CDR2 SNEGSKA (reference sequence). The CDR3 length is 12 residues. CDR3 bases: TGCAGTGCTAGTTTAAGGGAGGACGAGCAGTACTTC. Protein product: CSASLREDEQYF.